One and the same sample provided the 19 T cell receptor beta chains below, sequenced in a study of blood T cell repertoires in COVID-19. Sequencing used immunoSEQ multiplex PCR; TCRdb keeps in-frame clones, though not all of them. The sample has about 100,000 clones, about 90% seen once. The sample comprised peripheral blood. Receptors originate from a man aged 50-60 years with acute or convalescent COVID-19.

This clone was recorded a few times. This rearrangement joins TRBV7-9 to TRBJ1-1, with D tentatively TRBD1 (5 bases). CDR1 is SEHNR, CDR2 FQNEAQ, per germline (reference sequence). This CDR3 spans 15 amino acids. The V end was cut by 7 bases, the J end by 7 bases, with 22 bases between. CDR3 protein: CASTSQVWVAIEAFF. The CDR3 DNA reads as TGTGCCAGCACCTCACAGGTGTGGGTCGCGATTGAAGCTTTCTTT.

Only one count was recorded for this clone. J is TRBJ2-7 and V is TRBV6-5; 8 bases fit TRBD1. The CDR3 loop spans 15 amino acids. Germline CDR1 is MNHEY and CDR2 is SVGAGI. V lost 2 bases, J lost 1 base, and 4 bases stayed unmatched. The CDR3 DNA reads TGTGCCAGCAGTTACACGGGACAGGTGTCCTACGAGCAGTACTTC. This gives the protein CASSYTGQVSYEQYF.

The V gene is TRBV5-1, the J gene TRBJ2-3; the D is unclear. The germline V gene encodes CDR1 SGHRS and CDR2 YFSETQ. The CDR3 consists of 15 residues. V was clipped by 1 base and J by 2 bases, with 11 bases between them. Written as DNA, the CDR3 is TGCGCCAGCAGCTTGCAGGTCCCCTCCACAGATACGCAGTATTTT. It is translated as CASSLQVPSTDTQYF. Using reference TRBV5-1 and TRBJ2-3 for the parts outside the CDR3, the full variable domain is KAGVTQTPRYLIKTRGQQVTLSCSPISGHRSVSWYQQTPGQGLQFLFEYFSETQRNKGNFPGRFSGRQFSNSRSEMNVSTLELGDSALYLCASSLQVPSTDTQYFGPGTRLTVL.

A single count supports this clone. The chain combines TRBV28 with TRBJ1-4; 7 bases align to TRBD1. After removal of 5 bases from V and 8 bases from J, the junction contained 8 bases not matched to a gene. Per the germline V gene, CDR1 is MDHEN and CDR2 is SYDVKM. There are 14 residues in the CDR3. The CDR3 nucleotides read TGTGCCAGCAGTCCAGGGGGAGGTCGAGAAAAACTGTTTTTT. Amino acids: CASSPGGGREKLFF.

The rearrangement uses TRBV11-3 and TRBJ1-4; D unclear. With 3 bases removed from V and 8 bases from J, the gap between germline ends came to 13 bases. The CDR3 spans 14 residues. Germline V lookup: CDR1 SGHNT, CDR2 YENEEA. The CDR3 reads CASSFPGKDEKLFF. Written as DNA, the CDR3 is TGTGCCAGCAGCTTCCCCGGGAAAGACGAAAAACTGTTTTTT.

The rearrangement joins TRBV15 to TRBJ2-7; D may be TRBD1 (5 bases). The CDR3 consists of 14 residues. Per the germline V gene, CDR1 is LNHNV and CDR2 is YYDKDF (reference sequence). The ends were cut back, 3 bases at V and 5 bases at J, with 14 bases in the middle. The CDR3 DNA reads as TGTGCCACCAGCAGGGATCAGGGTATCCACGAGCAGTACTTC. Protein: CATSRDQGIHEQYF.

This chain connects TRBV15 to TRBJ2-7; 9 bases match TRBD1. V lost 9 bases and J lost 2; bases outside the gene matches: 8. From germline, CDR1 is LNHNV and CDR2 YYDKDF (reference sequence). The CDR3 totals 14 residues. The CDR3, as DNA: TGTGCCACGCAAACAGGGGGCCCTCCCTACGAGCAGTACTTC. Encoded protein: CATQTGGPPYEQYF.

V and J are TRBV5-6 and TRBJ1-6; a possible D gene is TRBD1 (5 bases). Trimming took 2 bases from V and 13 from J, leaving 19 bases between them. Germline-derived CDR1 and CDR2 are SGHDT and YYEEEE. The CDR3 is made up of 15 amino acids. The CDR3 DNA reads TGTGCCAGCAGCTTCTCGGACACAAACATTCGGCCCCTCCACTTT. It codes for CASSFSDTNIRPLHF.

This CDR3 is CSVGGGQGTNEKLFF. In nucleotides, the CDR3 is TGCAGCGTTGGGGGAGGGCAGGGAACTAATGAAAAACTGTTTTTT. The V call is TRBV29-1, the J call TRBJ1-4; D may be TRBD1 (5 bases). V was shortened by 4 bases and J by 1 base, with 13 bases between the two germline ends. CDR1 is SQVTM and CDR2 is ANQGSEA in the germline V gene. CDR3 length: 15 residues.

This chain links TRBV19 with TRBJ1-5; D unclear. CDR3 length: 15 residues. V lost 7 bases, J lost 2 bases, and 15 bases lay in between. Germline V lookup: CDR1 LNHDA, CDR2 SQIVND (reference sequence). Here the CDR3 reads CASNAGSHGNQPQHF. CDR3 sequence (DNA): TGTGCCAGTAACGCGGGAAGCCATGGCAATCAGCCCCAGCATTTT.

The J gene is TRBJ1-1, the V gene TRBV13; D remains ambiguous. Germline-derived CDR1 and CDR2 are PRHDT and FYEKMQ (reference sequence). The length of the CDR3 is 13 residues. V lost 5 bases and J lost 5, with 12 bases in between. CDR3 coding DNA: TGTGCCAGCAGCCGGGCGACGGGGACTGAAGCTTTCTTT. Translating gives CASSRATGTEAFF.

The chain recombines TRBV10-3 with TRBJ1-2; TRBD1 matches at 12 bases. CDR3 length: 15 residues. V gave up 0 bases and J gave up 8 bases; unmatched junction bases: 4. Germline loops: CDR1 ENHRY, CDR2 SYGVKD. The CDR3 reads CAISESGQGARGYTF. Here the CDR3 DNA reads TGTGCCATCAGTGAGTCGGGACAGGGGGCGAGAGGCTACACCTTC.

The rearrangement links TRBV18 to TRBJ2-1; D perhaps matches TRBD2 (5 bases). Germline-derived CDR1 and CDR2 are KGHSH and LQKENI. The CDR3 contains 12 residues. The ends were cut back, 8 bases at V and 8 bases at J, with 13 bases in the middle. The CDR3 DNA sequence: TGTGCCAGCAGAGGGCCCGCGGATGAGCAGTTCTTC. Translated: CASRGPADEQFF.

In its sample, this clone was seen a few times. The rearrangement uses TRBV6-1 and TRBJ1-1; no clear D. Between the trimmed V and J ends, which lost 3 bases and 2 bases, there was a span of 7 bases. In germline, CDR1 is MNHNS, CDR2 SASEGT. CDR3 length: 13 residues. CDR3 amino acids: CASSDRRNTEAFF. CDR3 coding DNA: TGTGCCAGCAGTGATAGGAGAAACACTGAAGCTTTCTTT.

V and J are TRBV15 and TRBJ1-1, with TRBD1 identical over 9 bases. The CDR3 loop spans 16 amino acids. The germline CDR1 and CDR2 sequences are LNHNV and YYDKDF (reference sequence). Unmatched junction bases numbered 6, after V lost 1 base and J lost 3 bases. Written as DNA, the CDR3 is TGTGCCACCAGCAGAGGGGGGACAGGGCAAGACACTGAAGCTTTCTTT. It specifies CATSRGGTGQDTEAFF.

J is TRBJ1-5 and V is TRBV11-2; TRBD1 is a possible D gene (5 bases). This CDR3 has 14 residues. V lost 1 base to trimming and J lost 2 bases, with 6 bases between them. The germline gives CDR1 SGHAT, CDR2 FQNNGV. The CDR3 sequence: CASSLGGGNQPQHF. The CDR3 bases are TGTGCCAGCAGCTTAGGGGGCGGCAATCAGCCCCAGCATTTT.

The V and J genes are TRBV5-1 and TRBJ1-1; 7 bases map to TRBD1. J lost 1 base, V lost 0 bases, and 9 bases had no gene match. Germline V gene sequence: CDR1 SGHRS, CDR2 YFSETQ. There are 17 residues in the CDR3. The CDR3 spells CASSLGGRTGSNTEAFF. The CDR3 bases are TGCGCCAGCAGCTTGGGAGGGCGGACAGGATCGAACACTGAAGCTTTCTTT.

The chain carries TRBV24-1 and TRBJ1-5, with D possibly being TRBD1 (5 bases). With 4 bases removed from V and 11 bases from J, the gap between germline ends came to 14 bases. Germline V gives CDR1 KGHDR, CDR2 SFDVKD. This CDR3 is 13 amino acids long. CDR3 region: CATSDSFGGSQHF. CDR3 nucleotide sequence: TGTGCCACCAGTGACTCATTCGGGGGGTCCCAGCATTTT.

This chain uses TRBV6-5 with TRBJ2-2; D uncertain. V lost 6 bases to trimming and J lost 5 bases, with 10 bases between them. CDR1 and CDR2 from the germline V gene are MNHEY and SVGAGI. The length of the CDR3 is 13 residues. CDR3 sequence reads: CASRLQRTGELFF. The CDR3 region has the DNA TGTGCCAGCAGATTACAGAGAACCGGGGAGCTGTTTTTT.